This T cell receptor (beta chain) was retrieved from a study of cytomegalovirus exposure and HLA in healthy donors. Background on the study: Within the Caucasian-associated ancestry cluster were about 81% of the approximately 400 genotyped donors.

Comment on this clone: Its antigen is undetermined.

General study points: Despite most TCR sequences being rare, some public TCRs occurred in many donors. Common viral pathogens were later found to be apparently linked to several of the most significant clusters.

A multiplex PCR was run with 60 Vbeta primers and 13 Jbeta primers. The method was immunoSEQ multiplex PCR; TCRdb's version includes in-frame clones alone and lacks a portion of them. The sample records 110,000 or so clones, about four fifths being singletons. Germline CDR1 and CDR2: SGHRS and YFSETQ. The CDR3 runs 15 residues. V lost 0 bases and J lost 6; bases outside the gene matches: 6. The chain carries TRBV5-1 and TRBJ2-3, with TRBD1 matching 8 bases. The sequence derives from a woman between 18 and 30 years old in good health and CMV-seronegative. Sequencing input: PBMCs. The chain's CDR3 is CASSLAGGAADTQYF. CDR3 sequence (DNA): TGCGCCAGCAGCTTGGCAGGGGGCGCTGCGGATACGCAGTATTTT.